There are a few counts of the clone carrying this TCR beta chain. The junction differs from germline at one of its ends, possibly a read error. TCRdb re-called the 5' RACE reads with MiXCR, one entry per CDR3 protein. The sample lists approximately 510,000 distinct CDR3 sequences, 21% occurring once. The data were taken from a study of T cells after yellow fever vaccination. There are 14 residues in the CDR3. Germline V gene data show CDR1 as DFQATT and CDR2 as SNEGSKA (reference sequence). The chain couples TRBV20-1 to TRBJ2-3; 7 bases are a match to TRBD2. The material sequenced was PBMCs, taken approximately 22 days after the first yellow fever vaccination. The receptor comes from a young man who received the YFV17D yellow fever vaccine. CDR3 sequence (DNA): TGCAGTGCGAGAGCTAGCGGAAACACAGATACGCAGTATTTT. Its translation is CSARASGNTDTQYF.